The 9 T cell receptor beta chains presented below share a single source sample, sequenced in a study of CD8 T cells in ankylosing spondylitis. Study-level results: A motif of fewer than ten highly homologous TCR beta variants was seen as apparently characteristic of ankylosing spondylitis blood.

TCRdb passed the 5' RACE reads through MiXCR, listing each CDR3 protein once. The repertoire includes around 770,000 distinct CDR3 sequences, about an eighth of them detected once, and more than 0.5% sits in the top ten. No cognate antigen is known for these TCRs. Material: blood, either unsorted or a sorted T cell fraction (not recorded which). The receptors shown here come from a male donor with ankylosing spondylitis.

The rearrangement uses TRBV29-1 and TRBJ1-1; maybe TRBD1 (5 bases). This CDR3 spans 11 amino acids. V was pared by 6 bases and J by 9 bases, with 14 bases between. Germline V gene lookup returns CDR1 SQVTM and CDR2 ANQGSEA. The CDR3 coding sequence is TGCAGCGTCGGGACTCTTCAGCAAGCTTTCTTT. The encoded protein is CSVGTLQQAFF.

This clonotype was recorded a few times. CDR3: CSARRAGGLPDTQYF. The CDR3 DNA is TGCAGTGCTAGGAGAGCGGGAGGGCTCCCAGATACGCAGTATTTT. V gene TRBV20-1 combines with J gene TRBJ2-3; 10 nucleotides match TRBD2. The CDR3 loop spans 15 amino acids. V lost 3 bases, J lost 4 bases, and 7 bases stayed unmatched. Germline loops: CDR1 DFQATT, CDR2 SNEGSKA (reference sequence).

This clonotype appeared many times. This chain links TRBV5-1 with TRBJ2-2, with D unclear. V shed 4 bases and J shed 2 bases, with 9 bases lying between them. The CDR3 runs 14 residues. The germline V gene has CDR1 SGHRS and CDR2 YFSETQ. The CDR3 sequence: CASSHQGNTGELFF. The CDR3 DNA follows: TGCGCCAGCAGCCATCAAGGCAACACCGGGGAGCTGTTTTTT. Drawing the rest from reference TRBV5-1 and TRBJ2-2, the complete variable domain is KAGVTQTPRYLIKTRGQQVTLSCSPISGHRSVSWYQQTPGQGLQFLFEYFSETQRNKGNFPGRFSGRQFSNSRSEMNVSTLELGDSALYLCASSHQGNTGELFFGEGSRLTVL.

This sequence joins TRBV4-3 and TRBJ2-7; TRBD2 matches at 14 bases. Germline V gene lookup returns CDR1 LGHNA and CDR2 YSLEER. Unmatched junction bases numbered 6, after V lost 1 base and J lost 4 bases. The CDR3 extends over 17 amino acids. CDR3 nucleotide sequence: TGCGCCAGCAGCCAAGGCCCGGGACTAGCGGGAGCATACGAGCAGTACTTC. Protein: CASSQGPGLAGAYEQYF.

Here the CDR3 DNA reads TGTGCCAGCTCTACAGGAGACAGGGGGCTGTACGAGCAGTACTTC. Protein product: CASSTGDRGLYEQYF. The rearrangement joins TRBV18 to TRBJ2-7; 10 bases match TRBD1. The trim removed 6 bases at V and 4 bases at J, leaving 9 bases unmatched. Germline CDR1 reads KGHSH; CDR2 reads LQKENI. The CDR3 is 15 amino acids.

At least ten counts were recorded for this clonotype. V and J are TRBV5-1 and TRBJ1-1, with 8 positions matching TRBD1. The CDR3 runs to 13 residues. Trimming cost V 3 bases and J 6 bases; bases outside gene matches: 4. From germline, CDR1 is SGHRS and CDR2 YFSETQ. The CDR3 DNA follows: TGCGCCAGCAGCTCTGCAGGGGGCCCTGAAGCTTTCTTT. Protein sequence: CASSSAGGPEAFF.

V gene TRBV7-9 combines with J gene TRBJ1-1, with D perhaps TRBD1 (6 bases). There are 15 residues in the CDR3. The germline gives CDR1 SEHNR, CDR2 FQNEAQ (reference sequence). V lost 5 bases to trimming and J lost 5 bases, with 18 bases between them. The CDR3 reads CASSPSRGHRTEAFF. Here the CDR3 DNA reads TGTGCCAGCAGCCCCTCCAGGGGACACAGGACTGAAGCTTTCTTT.

In its sample, this clonotype was seen a few times. The gene calls are TRBV5-1 and TRBJ2-3, with 11 bases aligning to TRBD2. Germline loops: CDR1 SGHRS, CDR2 YFSETQ. The CDR3 extends over 17 amino acids. Unmatched junction bases numbered 7, after V lost 1 base and J lost 3 bases. The CDR3 region is CASSLSVLAGETDTQYF. Here the CDR3 DNA reads TGCGCCAGCAGCTTGTCAGTACTAGCGGGAGAAACAGATACGCAGTATTTT.

In its sample, this clonotype was seen a few times. The V gene is TRBV7-2, the J gene TRBJ2-3, with TRBD1 matching 8 bases. The J segment lost 3 bases and the V segment lost 5 bases, leaving 7 bases of the junction unmatched. The CDR3 spans 15 residues. The germline V gene has CDR1 SGHTA and CDR2 FQGNSA. The CDR3 DNA reads TGTGCCAGCAGCCCGAACCGACAGGGGACAGATACGCAGTATTTT. It translates to CASSPNRQGTDTQYF.